The present T cell receptor beta chain was sequenced within a study of identical twins. This clonotype has more than one count but fewer than ten. What it recognizes is unknown. Via MiXCR, TCRdb re-called the 5' RACE reads, giving one row per CDR3 protein. This table has around 1.7 million distinct CDR3 sequences, around a third appearing once. Overall study results and limits: Whereas memory repertoires showed no such difference, abundant cord blood beta clonotypes carried fewer insertions.

The CDR3 is 13 amino acids. Germline CDR1 reads MNHEY; CDR2 reads SMNVEV (reference sequence). Trimming stripped 5 bases from V and 6 bases from J, with 14 bases between. The source material was cord blood. The V and J genes are TRBV27 and TRBJ2-7; D is undetermined. This receptor was identified in a newborn girl in good health. CDR3 amino acids: CASSPHTVSEQYF. For the CDR3, the DNA is TGTGCCAGCAGTCCCCACACTGTCAGCGAGCAGTACTTC.